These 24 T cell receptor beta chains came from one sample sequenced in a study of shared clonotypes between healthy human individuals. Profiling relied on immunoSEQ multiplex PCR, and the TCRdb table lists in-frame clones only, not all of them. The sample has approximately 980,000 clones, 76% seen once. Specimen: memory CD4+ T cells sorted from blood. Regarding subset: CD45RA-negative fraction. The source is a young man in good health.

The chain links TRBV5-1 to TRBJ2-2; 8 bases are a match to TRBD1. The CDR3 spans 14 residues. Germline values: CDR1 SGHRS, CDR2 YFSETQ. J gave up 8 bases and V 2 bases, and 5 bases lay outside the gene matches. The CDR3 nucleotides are TGCGCCAGCAGCTTCGGACAGGGATCGGGGGAGCTGTTTTTT. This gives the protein CASSFGQGSGELFF.

CDR3 nucleotide sequence: TGCGCCAGCAGCCCCTTGGCAGGGGGCGCGACCGGGGAGCTGTTTTTT. As protein: CASSPLAGGATGELFF. The chain uses TRBV4-3 and TRBJ2-2, with TRBD1 matching 8 bases. CDR3 length: 16 amino acids. V shed 4 bases and J 5 bases; nucleotides not matched to a gene: 9. Per the germline V gene, CDR1 is LGHNA and CDR2 is YSLEER.

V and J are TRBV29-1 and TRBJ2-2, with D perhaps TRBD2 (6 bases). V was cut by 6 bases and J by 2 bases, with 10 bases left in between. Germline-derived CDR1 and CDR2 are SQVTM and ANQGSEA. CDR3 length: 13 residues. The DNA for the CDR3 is TGCAGCGTACGGGACTTCAACACCGGGGAGCTGTTTTTT. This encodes CSVRDFNTGELFF.

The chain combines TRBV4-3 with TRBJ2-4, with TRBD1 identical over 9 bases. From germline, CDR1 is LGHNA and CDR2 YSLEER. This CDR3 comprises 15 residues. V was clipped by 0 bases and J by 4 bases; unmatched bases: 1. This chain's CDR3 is CASSQEGTGKNIQYF. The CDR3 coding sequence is TGCGCCAGCAGCCAAGAGGGGACAGGGAAAAACATTCAGTACTTC.

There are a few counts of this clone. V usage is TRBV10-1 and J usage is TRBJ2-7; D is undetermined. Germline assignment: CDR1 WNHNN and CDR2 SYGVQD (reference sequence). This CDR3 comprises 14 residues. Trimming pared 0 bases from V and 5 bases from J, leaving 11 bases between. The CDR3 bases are TGCGCCAGCAGTGAGTCGATCAAACCGGACGAGCAGTACTTC. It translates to CASSESIKPDEQYF.

The CDR3 DNA is TGCGCCAGCAGCGAGGGACTAGCGGTCTACAATGAGCAGTTCTTC. Its protein product is CASSEGLAVYNEQFF. V and J are TRBV5-1 and TRBJ2-1; 11 bases align to TRBD2. Trimming removed 4 bases from V and 3 bases from J; junction bases left unmatched: 3. The CDR3 contains 15 residues. CDR1 and CDR2 (germline): SGHRS, YFSETQ.

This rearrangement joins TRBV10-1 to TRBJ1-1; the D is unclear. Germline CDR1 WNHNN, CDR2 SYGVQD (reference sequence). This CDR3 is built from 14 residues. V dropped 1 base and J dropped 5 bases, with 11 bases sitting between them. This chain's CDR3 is CASSELYSGTEAFF. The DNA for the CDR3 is TGCGCCAGCAGTGAGTTATACTCCGGGACTGAAGCTTTCTTT.

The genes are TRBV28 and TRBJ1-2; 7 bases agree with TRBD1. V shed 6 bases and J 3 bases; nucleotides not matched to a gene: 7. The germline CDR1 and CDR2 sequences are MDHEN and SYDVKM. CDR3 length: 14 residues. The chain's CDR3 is CASSPGQSHYGYTF. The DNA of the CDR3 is TGTGCCAGCAGCCCGGGACAGTCCCACTATGGCTACACCTTC.

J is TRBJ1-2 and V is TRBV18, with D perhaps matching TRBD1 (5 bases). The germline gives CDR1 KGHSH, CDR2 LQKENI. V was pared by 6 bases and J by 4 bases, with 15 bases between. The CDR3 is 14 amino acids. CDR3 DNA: TGTGCCAGCTCCCAAGGGGACGGCTCCTATGGCTACACCTTC. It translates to CASSQGDGSYGYTF.

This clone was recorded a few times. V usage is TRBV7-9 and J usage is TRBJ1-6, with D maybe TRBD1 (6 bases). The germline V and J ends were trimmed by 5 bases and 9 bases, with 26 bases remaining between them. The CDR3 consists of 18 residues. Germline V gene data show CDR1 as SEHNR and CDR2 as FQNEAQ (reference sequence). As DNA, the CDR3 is TGTGCCAGCAGCCTAACCACCAGGGGAAGAGGACTGAGTTCACCCCTCCACTTT. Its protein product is CASSLTTRGRGLSSPLHF.

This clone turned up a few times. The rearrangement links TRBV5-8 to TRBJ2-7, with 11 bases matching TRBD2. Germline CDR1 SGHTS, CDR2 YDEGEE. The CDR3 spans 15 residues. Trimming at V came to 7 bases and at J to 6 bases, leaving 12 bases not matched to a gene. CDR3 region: CASRTLAGGVAEQYF. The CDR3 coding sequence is TGTGCCAGCCGTACCCTAGCGGGAGGAGTTGCCGAGCAGTACTTC. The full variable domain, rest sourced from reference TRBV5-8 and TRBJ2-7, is EAGVTQSPTHLIKTRGQQATLRCSPISGHTSVYWYQQALGLGLQFLLWYDEGEERNRGNFPPRFSGRQFPNYSSELNVNALELEDSALYLCASRTLAGGVAEQYFGPGTRLTVT.

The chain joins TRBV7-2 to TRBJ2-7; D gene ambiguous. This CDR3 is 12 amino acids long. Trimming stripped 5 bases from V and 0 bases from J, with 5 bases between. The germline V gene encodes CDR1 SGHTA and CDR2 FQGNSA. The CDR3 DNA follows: TGTGCCAGCAGCGCAGCCTCCTACGAGCAGTACTTC. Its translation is CASSAASYEQYF.

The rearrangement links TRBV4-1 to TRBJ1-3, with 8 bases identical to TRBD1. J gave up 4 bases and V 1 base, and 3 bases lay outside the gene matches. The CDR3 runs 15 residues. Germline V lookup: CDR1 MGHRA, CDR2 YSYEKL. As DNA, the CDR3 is TGCGCCAGCAGCCAAGTGGGGACAGGAGGAAACACCATATATTTT. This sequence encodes CASSQVGTGGNTIYF.

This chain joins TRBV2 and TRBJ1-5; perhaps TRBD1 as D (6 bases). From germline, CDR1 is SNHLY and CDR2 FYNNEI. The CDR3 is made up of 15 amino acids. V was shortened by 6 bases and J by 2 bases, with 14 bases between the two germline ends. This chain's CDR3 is CASSLQGSGNQPQHF. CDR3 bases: TGTGCCAGCAGCCTACAGGGATCGGGCAATCAGCCCCAGCATTTT.

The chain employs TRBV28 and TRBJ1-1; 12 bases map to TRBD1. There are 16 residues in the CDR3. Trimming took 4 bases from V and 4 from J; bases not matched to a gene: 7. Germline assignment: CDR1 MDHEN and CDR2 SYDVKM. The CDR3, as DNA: TGTGCCAGCAGTTCCTGGGGACAGGGGGCCGTCACTGAAGCTTTCTTT. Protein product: CASSSWGQGAVTEAFF.

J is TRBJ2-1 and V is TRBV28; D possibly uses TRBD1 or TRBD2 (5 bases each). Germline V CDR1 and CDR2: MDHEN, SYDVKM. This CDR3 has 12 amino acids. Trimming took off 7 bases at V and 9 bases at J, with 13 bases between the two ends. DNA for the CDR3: TGTGCCAGCACTACCCGGGGCTTTGAGCAGTTCTTC. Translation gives CASTTRGFEQFF. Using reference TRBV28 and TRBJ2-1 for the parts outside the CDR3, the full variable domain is DVKVTQSSRYLVKRTGEKVFLECVQDMDHENMFWYRQDPGLGLRLIYFSYDVKMKEKGDIPEGYSVSREKKERFSLILESASTNQTSMYLCASTTRGFEQFFGPGTRLTVL.

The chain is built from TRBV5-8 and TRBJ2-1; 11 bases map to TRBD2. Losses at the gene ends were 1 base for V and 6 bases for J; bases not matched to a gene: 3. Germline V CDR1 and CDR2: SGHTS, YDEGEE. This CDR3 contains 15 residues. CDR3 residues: CASSLILAGANEQFF. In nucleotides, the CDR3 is TGTGCCAGCAGCTTGATACTAGCGGGAGCCAATGAGCAGTTCTTC.

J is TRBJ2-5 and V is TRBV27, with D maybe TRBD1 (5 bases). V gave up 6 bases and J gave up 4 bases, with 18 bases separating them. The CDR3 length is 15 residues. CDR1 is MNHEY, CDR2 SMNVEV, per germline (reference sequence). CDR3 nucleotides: TGTGCCAGCAGCCTTTTCCAGGGTGGTGGAGAGACCCAGTACTTC. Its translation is CASSLFQGGGETQYF.

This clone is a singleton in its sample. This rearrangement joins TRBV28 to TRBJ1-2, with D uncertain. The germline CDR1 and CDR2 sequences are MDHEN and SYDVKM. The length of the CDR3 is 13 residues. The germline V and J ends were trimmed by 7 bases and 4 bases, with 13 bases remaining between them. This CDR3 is CASNLDRLYGYTF. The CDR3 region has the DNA TGTGCCAGCAACTTGGACCGGCTCTATGGCTACACCTTC.

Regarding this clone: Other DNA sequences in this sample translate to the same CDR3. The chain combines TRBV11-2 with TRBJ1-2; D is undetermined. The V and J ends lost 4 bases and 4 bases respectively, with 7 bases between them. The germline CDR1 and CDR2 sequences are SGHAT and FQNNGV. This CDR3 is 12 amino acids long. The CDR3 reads CASSSGPYGYTF. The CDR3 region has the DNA TGTGCCAGCAGCTCTGGGCCCTATGGCTACACCTTC. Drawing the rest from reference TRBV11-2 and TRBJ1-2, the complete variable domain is EAGVAQSPRYKIIEKRQSVAFWCNPISGHATLYWYQQILGQGPKLLIQFQNNGVVDDSQLPKDRFSAERLKGVDSTLKIQPAKLEDSAVYLCASSSGPYGYTFGSGTRLTVV.

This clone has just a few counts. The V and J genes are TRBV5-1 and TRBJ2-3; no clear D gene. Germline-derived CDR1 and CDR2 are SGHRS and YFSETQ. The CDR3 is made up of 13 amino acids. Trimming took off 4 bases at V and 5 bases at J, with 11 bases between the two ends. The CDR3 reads CASSLNDGDTQYF. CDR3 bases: TGCGCCAGCAGCCTAAACGATGGAGATACGCAGTATTTT.

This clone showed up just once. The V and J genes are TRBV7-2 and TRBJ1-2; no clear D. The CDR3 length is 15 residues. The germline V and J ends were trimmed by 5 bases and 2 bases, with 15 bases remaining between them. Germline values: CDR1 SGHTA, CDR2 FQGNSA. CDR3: CASSETGLLNYGYTF. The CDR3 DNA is TGTGCCAGCAGCGAAACGGGCCTCTTGAACTATGGCTACACCTTC.

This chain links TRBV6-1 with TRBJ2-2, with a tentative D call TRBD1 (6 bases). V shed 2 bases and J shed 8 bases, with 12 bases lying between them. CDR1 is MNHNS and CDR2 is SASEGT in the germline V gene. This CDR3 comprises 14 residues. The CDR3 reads CASSEQGSGGELFF. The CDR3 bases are TGTGCCAGCAGTGAACAGGGGTCAGGTGGGGAGCTGTTTTTT.

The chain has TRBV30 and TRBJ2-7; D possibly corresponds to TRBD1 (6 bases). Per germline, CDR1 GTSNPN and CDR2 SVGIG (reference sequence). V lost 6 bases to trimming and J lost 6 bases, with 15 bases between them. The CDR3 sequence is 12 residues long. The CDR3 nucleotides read TGTGCCTGCTCTTTTTCCAGGGGCGAGCAGTACTTC. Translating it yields CACSFSRGEQYF.